Presented here are 16 T cell receptor beta chains from one specimen sequenced in a study of early stage breast cancer tumors. Assay used: immunoSEQ multiplex PCR; TCRdb lists only in-frame clones, some missing. The table shows about 72,000 clones, with more than 60% occurring only once. Sample: blood. The receptors were gathered from a person in their sixties with breast cancer.

This chain links TRBV5-4 with TRBJ1-5; 8 positions agree with TRBD1. Looked up from germline, CDR1 is SGHNT and CDR2 is YYREEE (reference sequence). This CDR3 has 15 residues. V shed 3 bases and J 4 bases; nucleotides not matched to a gene: 6. The CDR3 DNA reads as TGTGCCAGCAGCTGGGGGCAGGGGGCAAATCAGCCCCAGCATTTT. It yields the protein CASSWGQGANQPQHF.

The V gene is TRBV20-1, the J gene TRBJ2-5; TRBD2 aligns across 8 bases. Germline V gene sequence: CDR1 DFQATT, CDR2 SNEGSKA (reference sequence). CDR3 length equals 11 residues. The ends lost 4 bases at V and 5 bases at J; junction bases unmatched: 0. CDR3 in DNA: TGCAGTGCTACTAGCGGGGAGACCCAGTACTTC. The encoded protein is CSATSGETQYF.

J is TRBJ2-1 and V is TRBV19; D might be TRBD1 (5 bases). V gave up 6 bases and J gave up 3 bases, with 15 bases separating them. Germline loops: CDR1 LNHDA, CDR2 SQIVND (reference sequence). There are 15 residues in the CDR3. CDR3 in DNA: TGTGCCAGTAGGGACGGTGGGGCTAACTACAATGAGCAGTTCTTC. Its protein is CASRDGGANYNEQFF.

The chain combines TRBV4-2 with TRBJ2-1, with D possibly TRBD2 on 6 matching bases. Trimming removed 2 bases at V and 12 bases at J, with 17 bases between. This CDR3 comprises 14 residues. Germline CDR1 and CDR2: LGHNA and YNFKEQ. CDR3 nucleotides: TGTGCCAGCAGCCAATATAGGGACTCGGCTGCGCAGTTCTTC. Protein sequence: CASSQYRDSAAQFF.

The chain joins TRBV11-2 to TRBJ2-3; D unclear. CDR1 is SGHAT and CDR2 is FQNNGV in the germline V gene. Trimming cost V 2 bases and J 3 bases, with 15 bases left between them. This CDR3 has 16 amino acids. CDR3 protein: CASSLSPGTTTDTQYF. CDR3 sequence (DNA): TGTGCCAGCAGCTTAAGCCCCGGTACCACAACAGATACGCAGTATTTT.

This chain joins TRBV20-1 and TRBJ2-7; the D is unclear. Per germline, CDR1 DFQATT and CDR2 SNEGSKA (reference sequence). V lost 0 bases and J 6 bases, leaving 6 bases between the germline ends. The CDR3 extends over 11 amino acids. Here the CDR3 DNA reads TGCAGTGCTAGAGATTTGACCGAGCAGTACTTC. Its translation is CSARDLTEQYF.

A note on this clone: Other DNA sequences from this sample encode an identical CDR3 as well. This sequence joins TRBV28 and TRBJ1-5, with a possible D match to TRBD1 (6 bases). Per the germline V gene, CDR1 is MDHEN and CDR2 is SYDVKM. This CDR3 is 14 amino acids long. Trimming removed 7 bases from V and 5 bases from J, with 15 bases in between. CDR3 in amino acids: CASTRGGAYQPQHF. The CDR3 region has the DNA TGTGCCAGCACCCGGGGGGGGGCTTATCAGCCCCAGCATTTT.

V and J are TRBV7-3 and TRBJ2-5; no firm D call. V lost 4 bases and J 4 bases, leaving 10 bases between the germline ends. The CDR3 is 13 amino acids. Germline CDR1 SGHTA, CDR2 FQGTGA. CDR3 sequence (DNA): TGTGCCAGCAGCTCAGAGGCACGAGAGACCCAGTACTTC. Its protein product is CASSSEARETQYF. Full variable domain (remainder filled in from reference TRBV7-3 and TRBJ2-5): GAGVSQTPSNKVTEKGKYVELRCDPISGHTALYWYRQSLGQGPEFLIYFQGTGAADDSGLPNDRFFAVRPEGSVSTLKIQRTERGDSAVYLCASSSEARETQYFGPGTRLLVL.

The genes are TRBV28 and TRBJ1-1; 9 bases line up with TRBD1. Looked up from germline, CDR1 is MDHEN and CDR2 is SYDVKM. The CDR3 sequence is 16 residues long. The V segment lost 3 bases and the J segment 1 base; nucleotides outside the gene matches: 6. CDR3 DNA sequence: TGTGCCAGCAGTTTGCCACCGGGACAGGGGAACACTGAAGCTTTCTTT. Amino acid sequence: CASSLPPGQGNTEAFF.

This clone has a single count. The rearrangement links TRBV19 to TRBJ1-2; D uncertain. V lost 0 bases, J lost 6 bases, and 8 bases lay in between. The CDR3 spans 13 residues. Per the germline V gene, CDR1 is LNHDA and CDR2 is SQIVND (reference sequence). The CDR3 region is CASSIDTVNGYTF. CDR3 DNA: TGTGCCAGTAGTATAGATACGGTAAATGGCTACACCTTC.

V usage is TRBV30 and J usage is TRBJ2-2, with D perhaps assigned TRBD1 or TRBD2 (5 bases each). Trimming cost V 4 bases and J 5 bases, with 17 bases left between them. CDR3 size: 15 residues. Germline CDR1 reads GTSNPN; CDR2 reads SVGIG (reference sequence). The chain's CDR3 is CAWIPGRDGTGELFF. The CDR3 DNA is TGTGCCTGGATACCGGGCAGGGACGGAACCGGGGAGCTGTTTTTT.

This chain uses TRBV7-2 with TRBJ2-1, with 7 bases lining up with TRBD1. There are 15 residues in the CDR3. After removal of 5 bases from V and 5 bases from J, the junction contained 9 bases not matched to a gene. Germline lookup yields CDR1 SGHTA and CDR2 FQGNSA. DNA for the CDR3: TGTGCCAGCAGCCCAAGGACAGGAATGAACAATGAGCAGTTCTTC. This translates into CASSPRTGMNNEQFF.

The chain has TRBV7-2 and TRBJ2-1; 9 nucleotides align to TRBD2. The CDR3 loop spans 17 amino acids. Per the germline V gene, CDR1 is SGHTA and CDR2 is FQGNSA. Trimming took 5 bases from V and 9 from J; bases not matched to a gene: 17. The CDR3 coding sequence is TGTGCCAGCAGCCCCCATAGTAGACTAGCGGTAGCTGGTGAGCAGTTCTTC. This gives the protein CASSPHSRLAVAGEQFF.

This chain uses TRBV2 with TRBJ2-5; D gene ambiguous. Germline V lookup: CDR1 SNHLY, CDR2 FYNNEI. CDR3 length: 12 amino acids. Between the trimmed V and J ends, which lost 8 bases and 5 bases, there was a span of 12 bases. Here the CDR3 reads CASLAPEETQYF. The CDR3 nucleotides read TGTGCCAGCCTGGCCCCCGAGGAGACCCAGTACTTC.

The table lists this clone with a count of one. V and J are TRBV28 and TRBJ2-7, with TRBD2 matching over 9 bases. Germline values: CDR1 MDHEN, CDR2 SYDVKM. Trimming at V came to 4 bases and at J to 1 base, leaving 5 bases not matched to a gene. The CDR3 runs to 15 residues. This chain's CDR3 is CASSSPAGGSYEQYF. The CDR3 DNA follows: TGTGCCAGCAGTTCCCCAGCGGGGGGTTCCTACGAGCAGTACTTC.

The chain couples TRBV19 to TRBJ2-7; D unresolved. This CDR3 comprises 15 residues. V shed 0 bases and J shed 3 bases, with 12 bases lying between them. CDR1 LNHDA and CDR2 SQIVND come from the germline V gene (reference sequence). The CDR3 spells CASSIDRTGLYEQYF. In DNA form, the CDR3 reads TGTGCCAGTAGTATAGATCGGACCGGGCTCTACGAGCAGTACTTC.